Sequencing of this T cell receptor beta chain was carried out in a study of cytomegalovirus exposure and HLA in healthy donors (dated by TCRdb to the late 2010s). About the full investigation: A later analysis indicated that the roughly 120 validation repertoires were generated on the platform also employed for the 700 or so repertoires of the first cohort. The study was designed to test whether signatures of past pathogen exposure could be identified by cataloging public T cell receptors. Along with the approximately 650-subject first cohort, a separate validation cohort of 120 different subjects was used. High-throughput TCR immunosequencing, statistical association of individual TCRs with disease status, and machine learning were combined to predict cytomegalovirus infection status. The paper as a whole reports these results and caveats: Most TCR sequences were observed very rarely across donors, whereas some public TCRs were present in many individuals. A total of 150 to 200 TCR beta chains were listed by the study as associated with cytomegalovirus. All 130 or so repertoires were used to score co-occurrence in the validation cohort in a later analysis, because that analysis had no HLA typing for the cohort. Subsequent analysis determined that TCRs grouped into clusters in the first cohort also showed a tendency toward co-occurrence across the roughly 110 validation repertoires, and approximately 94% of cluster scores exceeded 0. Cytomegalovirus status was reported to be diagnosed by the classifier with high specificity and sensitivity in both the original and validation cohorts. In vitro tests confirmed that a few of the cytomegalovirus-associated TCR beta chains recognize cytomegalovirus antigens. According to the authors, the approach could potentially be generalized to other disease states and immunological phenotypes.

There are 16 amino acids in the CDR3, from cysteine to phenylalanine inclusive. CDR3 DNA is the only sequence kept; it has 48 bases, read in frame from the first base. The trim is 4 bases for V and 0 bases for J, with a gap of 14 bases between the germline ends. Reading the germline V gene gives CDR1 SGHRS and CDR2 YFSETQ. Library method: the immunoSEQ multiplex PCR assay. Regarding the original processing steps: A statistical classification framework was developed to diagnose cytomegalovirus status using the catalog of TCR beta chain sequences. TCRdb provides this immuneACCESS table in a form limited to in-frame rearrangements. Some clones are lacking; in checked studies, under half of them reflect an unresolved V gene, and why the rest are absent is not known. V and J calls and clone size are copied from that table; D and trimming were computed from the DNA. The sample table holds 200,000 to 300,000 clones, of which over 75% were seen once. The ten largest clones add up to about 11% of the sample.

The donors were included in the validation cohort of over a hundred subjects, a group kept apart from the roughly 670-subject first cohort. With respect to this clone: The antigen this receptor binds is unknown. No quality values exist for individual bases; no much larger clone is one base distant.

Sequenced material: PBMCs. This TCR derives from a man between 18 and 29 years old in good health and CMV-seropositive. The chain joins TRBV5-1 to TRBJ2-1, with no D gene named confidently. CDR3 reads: CASSLYGVGSYNEQFF. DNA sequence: TGCGCCAGCAGCCTATACGGTGTTGGCTCCTACAATGAGCAGTTCTTC.